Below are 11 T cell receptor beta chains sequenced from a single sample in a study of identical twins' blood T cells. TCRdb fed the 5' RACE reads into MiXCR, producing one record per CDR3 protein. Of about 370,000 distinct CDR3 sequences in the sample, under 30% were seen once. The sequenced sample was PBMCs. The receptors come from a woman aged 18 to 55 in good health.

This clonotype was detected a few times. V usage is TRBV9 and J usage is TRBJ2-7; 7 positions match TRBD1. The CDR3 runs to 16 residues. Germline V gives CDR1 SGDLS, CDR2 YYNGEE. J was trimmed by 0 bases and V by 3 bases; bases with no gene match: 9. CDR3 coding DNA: TGTGCCAGCAGCGCGAGGGGGACAGCGAACTCCTACGAGCAGTACTTC. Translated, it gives CASSARGTANSYEQYF.

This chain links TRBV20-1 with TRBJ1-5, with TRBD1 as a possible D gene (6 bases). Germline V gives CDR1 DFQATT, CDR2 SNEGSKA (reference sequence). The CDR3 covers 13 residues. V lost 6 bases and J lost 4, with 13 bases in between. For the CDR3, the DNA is TGCAGTGCAGGGGGAAAGGGGAATCAGCCCCAGCATTTT. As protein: CSAGGKGNQPQHF.

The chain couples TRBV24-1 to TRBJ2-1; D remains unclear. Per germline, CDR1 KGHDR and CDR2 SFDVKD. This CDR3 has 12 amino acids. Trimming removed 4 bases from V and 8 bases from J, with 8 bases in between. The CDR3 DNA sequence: TGTGCCACCAGTGACCAGTACTATGAGCAGTTCTTC. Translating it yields CATSDQYYEQFF.

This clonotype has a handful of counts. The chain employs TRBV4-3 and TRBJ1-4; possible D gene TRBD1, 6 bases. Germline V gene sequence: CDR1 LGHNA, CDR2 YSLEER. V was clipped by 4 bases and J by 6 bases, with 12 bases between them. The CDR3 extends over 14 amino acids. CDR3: CASSPTGGDEKLFF. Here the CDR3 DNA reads TGCGCCAGCAGCCCGACAGGAGGGGATGAAAAACTGTTTTTT.

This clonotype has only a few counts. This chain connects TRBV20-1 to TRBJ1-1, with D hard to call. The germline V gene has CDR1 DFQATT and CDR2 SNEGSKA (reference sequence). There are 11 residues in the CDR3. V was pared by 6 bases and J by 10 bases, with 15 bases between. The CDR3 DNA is TGCAGTGCCTCCGGGAGTGGGTCAGCTTTCTTT. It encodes CSASGSGSAFF.

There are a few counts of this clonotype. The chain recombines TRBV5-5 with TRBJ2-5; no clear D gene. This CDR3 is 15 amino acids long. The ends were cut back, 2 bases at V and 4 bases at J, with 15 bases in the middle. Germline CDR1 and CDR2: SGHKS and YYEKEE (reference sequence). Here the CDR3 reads CASSFSGLWRETQYF. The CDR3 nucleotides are TGTGCCAGCAGCTTTTCGGGCTTGTGGAGAGAGACCCAGTACTTC. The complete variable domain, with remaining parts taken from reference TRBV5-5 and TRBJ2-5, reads DAGVTQSPTHLIKTRGQQVTLRCSPISGHKSVSWYQQVLGQGPQFIFQYYEKEERGRGNFPDRFSARQFPNYSSELNVNALLLGDSALYLCASSFSGLWRETQYFGPGTRLLVL.

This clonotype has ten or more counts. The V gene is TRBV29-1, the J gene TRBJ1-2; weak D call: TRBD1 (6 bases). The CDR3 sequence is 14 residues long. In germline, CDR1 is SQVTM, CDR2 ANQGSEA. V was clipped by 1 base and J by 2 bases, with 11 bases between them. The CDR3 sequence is CSVEGTAKNYGYTF. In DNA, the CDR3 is TGCAGCGTTGAAGGGACAGCCAAGAACTATGGCTACACCTTC.

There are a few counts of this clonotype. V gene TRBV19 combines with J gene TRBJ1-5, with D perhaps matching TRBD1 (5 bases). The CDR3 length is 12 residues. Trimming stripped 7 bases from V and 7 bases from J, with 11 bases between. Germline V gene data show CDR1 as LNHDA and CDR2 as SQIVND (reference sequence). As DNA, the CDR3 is TGTGCCAGTACCCGAGGGGCCCAGCCCCAGCATTTT. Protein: CASTRGAQPQHF.

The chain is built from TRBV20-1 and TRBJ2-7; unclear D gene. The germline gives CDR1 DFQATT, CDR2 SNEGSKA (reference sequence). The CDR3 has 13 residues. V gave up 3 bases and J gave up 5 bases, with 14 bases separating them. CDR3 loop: CSASAGSGDEQYF. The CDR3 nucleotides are TGCAGTGCTAGTGCCGGGTCAGGCGACGAGCAGTACTTC.

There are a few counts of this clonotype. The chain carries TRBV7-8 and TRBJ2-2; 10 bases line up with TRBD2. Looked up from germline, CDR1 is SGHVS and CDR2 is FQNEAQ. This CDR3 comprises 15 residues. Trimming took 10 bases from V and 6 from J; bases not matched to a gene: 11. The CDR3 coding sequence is TGTGCCACTCCCCAGTCTAGCGGGAGTTCCGGGGAGCTGTTTTTT. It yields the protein CATPQSSGSSGELFF.

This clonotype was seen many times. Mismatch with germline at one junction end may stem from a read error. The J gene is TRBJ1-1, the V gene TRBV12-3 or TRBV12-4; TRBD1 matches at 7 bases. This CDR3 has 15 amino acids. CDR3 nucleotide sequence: TGTGCCAGCAGCTTAGACAGGGTACTGAACACTGAAGCTTTCTTT. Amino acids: CASSLDRVLNTEAFF.